The 14 T cell receptor beta chains in this list originate from one sample, sequenced in a study of OX40 agonist ivuxolimab in advanced cancers. The assay was immunoSEQ multiplex PCR, and TCRdb's table has in-frame clones only and misses some. The data show about 77,000 clones, around 94% seen once. Sequenced material: CD4+ or CD8+ T cells sorted from blood, taken in a trial of the OX40 agonist ivuxolimab. The receptors come from an adult with an advanced solid tumor such as melanoma, head and neck, liver or kidney cancer.

Here the CDR3 reads CASSYGINEKLFF. CDR3 in DNA: TGTGCCAGCAGTTACGGGATTAATGAAAAACTGTTTTTT. The chain has TRBV6-5 and TRBJ1-4, with no clear D. The germline CDR1 and CDR2 sequences are MNHEY and SVGAGI. V lost 2 bases to trimming and J lost 4 bases, with 5 bases between them. The CDR3 covers 13 residues.

The CDR3 loop is CASSLRDRNTEAFF. The DNA for the CDR3 is TGTGCCAGCAGCTTAAGGGACAGGAACACTGAAGCTTTCTTT. This chain links TRBV7-6 with TRBJ1-1; 7 bases agree with TRBD1. CDR1 is SGHVS, CDR2 FNYEAQ, per germline. The length of the CDR3 is 14 residues. V lost 2 bases and J lost 1; bases outside the gene matches: 1.

This CDR3 is CASSLKGAGYGYTF. The CDR3 DNA sequence: TGTGCCAGCAGTTTAAAGGGGGCAGGGTATGGCTACACCTTC. J is TRBJ1-2 and V is TRBV27; 7 bases match TRBD1. This CDR3 comprises 14 residues. CDR1 and CDR2 from the germline V gene are MNHEY and SMNVEV (reference sequence). The junction had 5 bases not matched to a gene; V was cut back by 2 bases and J by 5 bases.

The chain joins TRBV29-1 to TRBJ1-2, with D possibly TRBD1 on 6 matching bases. Germline CDR1 SQVTM, CDR2 ANQGSEA. With 4 bases removed from V and 1 base from J, the gap between germline ends came to 10 bases. The CDR3 runs 13 residues. The CDR3 sequence is CSVVEQGNYGYTF. Written as DNA, the CDR3 is TGCAGCGTTGTTGAACAGGGTAACTATGGCTACACCTTC.

The V gene is TRBV5-4, the J gene TRBJ1-2; TRBD1 is a possible D gene (5 bases). The germline V gene has CDR1 SGHNT and CDR2 YYREEE (reference sequence). CDR3 size: 12 residues. Trimming took 3 bases from V and 6 from J, leaving 9 bases between them. The CDR3 sequence: CASSSTGHGYTF. The DNA of the CDR3 is TGTGCCAGCAGCTCCACGGGACATGGCTACACCTTC.

J is TRBJ1-4 and V is TRBV7-2; TRBD1 agrees at 10 bases. The CDR3 is made up of 15 amino acids. J gave up 8 bases and V 2 bases, and 5 bases lay outside the gene matches. CDR1 and CDR2 (germline): SGHTA, FQGNSA. The CDR3 loop is CASSLSGTGVEKLFF. CDR3 nucleotide sequence: TGTGCCAGCAGCTTATCGGGGACAGGGGTCGAAAAACTGTTTTTT.

The chain employs TRBV6-5 and TRBJ2-7; D remains ambiguous. Germline V CDR1 and CDR2: MNHEY, SVGAGI. Trimming took off 2 bases at V and 4 bases at J, with 12 bases between the two ends. The CDR3 sequence is 14 residues long. The CDR3 is CASSYDGLRYEQYF. The CDR3, as DNA: TGTGCCAGCAGTTACGACGGTCTCAGATACGAGCAGTACTTC.

The rearrangement joins TRBV6-5 to TRBJ1-1; D is unclear. Trimming removed 2 bases at V and 2 bases at J, with 9 bases between. The CDR3 is 14 amino acids. In germline, CDR1 is MNHEY, CDR2 SVGAGI. This CDR3 is CASSYTRTNTEAFF. CDR3 nucleotides: TGTGCCAGCAGTTACACCCGCACTAACACTGAAGCTTTCTTT.

The V gene is TRBV9, the J gene TRBJ2-6; D is perhaps TRBD1 (6 bases). The CDR3 totals 16 residues. V lost 6 bases, J lost 1 base, and 14 bases lay in between. Germline values: CDR1 SGDLS, CDR2 YYNGEE. CDR3 sequence reads: CASTGTPSSGANVLTF. Here the CDR3 DNA reads TGTGCCAGCACTGGGACACCATCTTCTGGGGCCAACGTCCTGACTTTC.

This clone was detected only once. The chain recombines TRBV13 with TRBJ2-2; 8 bases line up with TRBD2. The CDR3 is 16 amino acids. J lost 7 bases, V lost 4 bases, and 11 bases had no gene match. CDR1 is PRHDT and CDR2 is FYEKMQ in the germline V gene (reference sequence). This chain's CDR3 is CASSSIREGKDGELFF. CDR3 in DNA: TGTGCCAGCAGCTCCATCCGGGAGGGTAAGGACGGGGAGCTGTTTTTT.

This clone occurred a few times. The junction does not match germline at one end; this may be a read error. The chain carries TRBV27 and TRBJ1-2; the D is unclear. The CDR3 totals 13 residues. From germline, CDR1 is MNHEY and CDR2 SMNVEV (reference sequence). The CDR3 here is CASSFSGNHGYTF. In DNA form, the CDR3 reads TGTGCCAGCAGTTTCTCGGGTAACCATGGCTACACCTTC.

The chain joins TRBV11-2 to TRBJ1-4; 11 nucleotides agree with TRBD1. The CDR3 sequence is 13 residues long. After removal of 11 bases from V and 6 bases from J, the junction contained 5 bases not matched to a gene. Germline CDR1 and CDR2: SGHAT and FQNNGV. CDR3 sequence: CAGRDRGYEKLFF. In DNA, the CDR3 is TGTGCCGGCCGGGACAGGGGGTATGAAAAACTGTTTTTT.

J is TRBJ1-1 and V is TRBV11-2; D is possibly TRBD1 (5 bases). Germline V lookup: CDR1 SGHAT, CDR2 FQNNGV. V lost 1 base to trimming and J lost 8 bases, with 11 bases between them. There are 13 residues in the CDR3. Written as DNA, the CDR3 is TGTGCCAGCAGCTTAGGGGTGGGGGTAGAAGCTTTCTTT. As protein: CASSLGVGVEAFF.

The V gene is TRBV4-3, the J gene TRBJ2-4, with TRBD2 as a possible D gene (5 bases). CDR3 length: 17 amino acids. Germline V gene sequence: CDR1 LGHNA, CDR2 YSLEER. The V and J ends lost 1 base and 1 base respectively, with 14 bases between them. CDR3 DNA: TGCGCCAGCAGCCAAGTTCTGAGGGAGTCGGCCAAAAACATTCAGTACTTC. It is translated as CASSQVLRESAKNIQYF.